These 8 T cell receptor beta chains share one sample of origin, sequenced in a study of T cells after yellow fever vaccination. One entry per CDR3 protein results from TCRdb running MiXCR on the 5' RACE reads. The sample contains about 22,000 distinct CDR3 sequences, around 5.2% of which appear only once. This specimen was PBMCs, either bulk or a sorted T-cell subset (CD4+, CD8+, memory, or dextramer-sorted; not recorded which), taken about 41 days after the first yellow fever vaccination. Every receptor here comes from a man aged 18 to 30 who received the YFV17D yellow fever vaccine.

Concerning this clonotype itself: One base away lies a much larger clone, so this may be a sequencing read error. The gene calls are TRBV1 and TRBJ2-2; no check of the table's D call, TRBD2, against the DNA was made. TRBV1 is classified as a pseudogene. The CDR3 runs to 22 residues. The DNA of the CDR3 is TGCTCCAGCAGCCCGCTCCACTATTTACTAGCGGGGGGGAAACCGAACACCGGGGAGCTGTTTTTT. Amino acids: CSSSPLHYLLAGGKPNTGELFF.

The chain employs TRBV6-1 and TRBJ2-5, with TRBD2 matching over 7 bases. Germline CDR1 MNHNS, CDR2 SASEGT. The CDR3 extends over 14 amino acids. The ends lost 5 bases at V and 2 bases at J; junction bases unmatched: 5. The CDR3, as DNA: TGTGCCAGCAGTCCCTCCGGGGGGCAAGAGACCCAGTACTTC. Translation: CASSPSGGQETQYF.

This clonotype was seen ten or more times. The V call is TRBV5-5, the J call TRBJ1-1; D unclear. Germline CDR1 is SGHKS and CDR2 is YYEKEE (reference sequence). V was clipped by 0 bases and J by 1 base, with 7 bases between them. This CDR3 spans 14 amino acids. The CDR3 protein is CASSLAGPNTEAFF. CDR3 DNA: TGTGCCAGCAGCTTGGCGGGTCCGAACACTGAAGCTTTCTTT.

Notes on this clonotype: This may be a read error: a much more frequent sequence differs by one nucleotide. The chain has TRBV6-2 or TRBV6-3 and TRBJ2-3, with D perhaps TRBD1 (6 bases). V lost 6 bases to trimming and J lost 7 bases, with 17 bases between them. CDR1 is MNHEY and CDR2 is SVGEGT in the germline V gene. The CDR3 length is 14 residues. Written as DNA, the CDR3 is TGTGCCAGCAGCCCCCTCAGGGGAATATATACGCAGTATTTT. It is translated as CASSPLRGIYTQYF.

This clonotype came up many times. This chain joins TRBV20-1 and TRBJ2-1, with D perhaps matching TRBD2 (6 bases). Germline-derived CDR1 and CDR2 are DFQATT and SNEGSKA (reference sequence). The CDR3 runs to 12 residues. V was shortened by 7 bases and J by 2 bases, with 9 bases between the two germline ends. The CDR3 loop is CSVGGTYNEQFF. CDR3 coding DNA: TGCAGTGTTGGAGGGACCTACAATGAGCAGTTCTTC.

This clonotype has at least ten counts. The rearrangement uses TRBV3-1 and TRBJ2-5; 7 bases align to TRBD2. This CDR3 region has 14 residues. Germline trimming cut 6 bases from V and 3 bases from J; bases unmatched to any gene: 7. Germline V gene lookup returns CDR1 LGHDT and CDR2 YNNKEL (reference sequence). CDR3 in DNA: TGTGCCAGCAGGAGGGACTACCTAGAAGAGACCCAGTACTTC. It yields the protein CASRRDYLEETQYF.

This clonotype qualifies as medium-sized. This chain uses TRBV4-2 with TRBJ2-1, with 12 bases fitting TRBD2. V lost 1 base to trimming and J lost 5 bases; unmatched junction nucleotides: 6. The CDR3 extends over 17 amino acids. Germline V lookup: CDR1 LGHNA, CDR2 YNFKEQ. In DNA, the CDR3 is TGTGCCAGCAGCCAAGCCTTACTAGCGGGGGGACACAATGAGCAGTTCTTC. Translation: CASSQALLAGGHNEQFF.

In this sample, this clonotype turned up many times. J is TRBJ2-3 and V is TRBV7-2; 8 bases align to TRBD2. The CDR3 totals 14 residues. Germline V lookup: CDR1 SGHTA, CDR2 FQGNSA. With 5 bases clipped from V and 9 bases from J, the junction kept 10 bases outside the gene matches. CDR3 residues: CASSPGGSAGTQYF. CDR3 sequence (DNA): TGTGCCAGCAGCCCGGGAGGGTCAGCCGGCACGCAGTATTTT.